Presented here are 23 T cell receptor beta chains from one specimen sequenced in a study of blood T cell repertoires in COVID-19. TCRdb's copy holds only in-frame clones and misses some; the assay was immunoSEQ multiplex PCR. The table records 490,000 or so clones, roughly 88% of them present only once. Input material: PBMCs or T cells enriched from blood (not recorded which). These receptors came from a woman aged 40-49 years who had recovered from COVID-19.

The chain joins TRBV18 to TRBJ1-1; TRBD1 matches at 8 bases. The length of the CDR3 is 16 residues. Germline trimming cut 8 bases from V and 3 bases from J; bases unmatched to any gene: 14. The germline V gene has CDR1 KGHSH and CDR2 LQKENI. The CDR3 region has the DNA TGTGCCAGCCGGGGGCAGGGGGCGCAGGGGTACACTGAAGCTTTCTTT. Protein sequence: CASRGQGAQGYTEAFF.

The CDR3 loop reads CATHEGAFTEAFF. The CDR3 coding sequence is TGTGCCACCCACGAGGGGGCGTTTACTGAAGCTTTCTTT. The chain employs TRBV6-5 and TRBJ1-1; 7 positions agree with TRBD1. With V trimmed by 10 bases and J by 5 bases, 10 bases remained unmatched. The CDR3 sequence is 13 residues long. Germline CDR1 is MNHEY and CDR2 is SVGAGI.

This clone came up a few times. The rearrangement links TRBV5-1 to TRBJ2-1; D is unclear. The germline V gene has CDR1 SGHRS and CDR2 YFSETQ. The V end was cut by 4 bases, the J end by 7 bases, with 6 bases between. This CDR3 contains 11 residues. The CDR3 DNA reads TGCGCCAGCAGCCTACGGAATGAGCAGTTCTTC. Protein: CASSLRNEQFF.

A single count supports this clone. The genes are TRBV2 and TRBJ1-2; 8 positions agree with TRBD1. CDR1 SNHLY and CDR2 FYNNEI come from the germline V gene. The ends lost 4 bases at V and 7 bases at J; junction bases unmatched: 8. This CDR3 has 14 residues. The CDR3 DNA sequence: TGTGCCAGCAGTGGAGAGACAGGGGTCTTTGGCTACACCTTC. Encoded protein: CASSGETGVFGYTF. Full variable domain (missing parts from reference TRBV2 and TRBJ1-2): EPEVTQTPSHQVTQMGQEVILRCVPISNHLYFYWYRQILGQKVEFLVSFYNNEISEKSEIFDDQFSVERPDGSNFTLKIRSTKLEDSAMYFCASSGETGVFGYTFGSGTRLTVV.

The genes are TRBV7-9 and TRBJ1-1, with 7 bases lining up with TRBD1. Germline V gives CDR1 SEHNR, CDR2 FQNEAQ (reference sequence). This CDR3 is built from 14 residues. V lost 5 bases and J lost 3; bases outside the gene matches: 6. CDR3: CASSPGQKHTEAFF. The CDR3 DNA follows: TGTGCCAGCAGCCCGGGACAGAAGCACACTGAAGCTTTCTTT.

The V and J genes are TRBV5-1 and TRBJ1-4, with D unresolved. The V end was cut by 4 bases, the J end by 7 bases, with 14 bases between. Per germline, CDR1 SGHRS and CDR2 YFSETQ. The CDR3 is 14 residues long. For the CDR3, the DNA is TGCGCCAGCAGCCCCCGTCCAGAGGGTGAAAAACTGTTTTTT. Residues: CASSPRPEGEKLFF.

This sequence joins TRBV29-1 and TRBJ2-7; 8 bases fit TRBD2. Unmatched junction bases numbered 5, after V lost 4 bases and J lost 6 bases. The CDR3 extends over 12 amino acids. Germline values: CDR1 SQVTM, CDR2 ANQGSEA. The CDR3 sequence is CSVVSGIIEQYF. The CDR3 DNA follows: TGCAGCGTTGTTAGCGGGATTATCGAGCAGTACTTC.

The CDR3 DNA sequence: TGTGCCAGCAGTCTACAGGGTGGGGGTAGGGGCTACACCTTC. It is translated as CASSLQGGGRGYTF. The chain has TRBV28 and TRBJ1-2; possibly TRBD1 for D (6 bases). Trimming removed 5 bases at V and 8 bases at J, with 18 bases between. Germline CDR1 reads MDHEN; CDR2 reads SYDVKM. The CDR3 spans 14 residues.

The chain couples TRBV11-3 to TRBJ2-1; D is ambiguous. The germline gives CDR1 SGHNT, CDR2 YENEEA. The CDR3 runs 12 residues. Trimming removed 1 base at V and 10 bases at J, with 8 bases between. CDR3 nucleotides: TGTGCCAGCAGCTTAGGGGCGAGAGAGCAGTTCTTC. It yields the protein CASSLGAREQFF. The full variable domain, in which reference TRBV11-3 and TRBJ2-1 provide the parts outside the CDR3, is EAGVVQSPRYKIIEKKQPVAFWCNPISGHNTLYWYLQNLGQGPELLIRYENEEAVDDSQLPKDRFSAERLKGVDSTLKIQPAELGDSAVYLCASSLGAREQFFGPGTRLTVL.

The gene calls are TRBV10-3 and TRBJ1-5, with TRBD1 identical over 9 bases. The CDR3 is made up of 14 amino acids. V trimming: 5 bases; J trimming: 7 bases; junction bases outside the gene matches: 6. From germline, CDR1 is ENHRY and CDR2 SYGVKD. CDR3 sequence reads: CAISQDRGNQPQHF. CDR3 bases: TGTGCCATCAGTCAGGACAGGGGAAACCAGCCCCAGCATTTT.

This chain links TRBV5-6 with TRBJ1-6; D is unresolved. Germline V lookup: CDR1 SGHDT, CDR2 YYEEEE. This CDR3 contains 12 residues. V was trimmed by 4 bases and J by 8 bases, leaving 7 bases between them. CDR3 region: CASSRLDSPLHF. Written as DNA, the CDR3 is TGTGCCAGCAGCCGGCTAGATTCACCCCTCCACTTT.

V and J are TRBV3-1 (or the pseudogene TRBV3-2) and TRBJ2-3; 10 nucleotides agree with TRBD2. This CDR3 is built from 18 residues. Losses at the gene ends were 1 base for V and 0 bases for J; bases not matched to a gene: 7. In germline, CDR1 is LGHDT, CDR2 YNNKEL (reference sequence). In DNA form, the CDR3 reads TGTGCCAGCAGCCAAGGGAAGCGGGAGGGGACTAGCACAGATACGCAGTATTTT. Its protein is CASSQGKREGTSTDTQYF.

This sequence joins TRBV29-1 and TRBJ1-1; 9 nucleotides line up with TRBD1. Germline V CDR1 and CDR2: SQVTM, ANQGSEA. The ends lost 0 bases at V and 14 bases at J; junction bases unmatched: 4. The CDR3 is 11 amino acids. The CDR3 here is CSVEEGQGGFF. In nucleotides, the CDR3 is TGCAGCGTTGAAGAGGGACAGGGAGGGTTCTTT.

V and J are TRBV11-3 and TRBJ2-1, with TRBD2 identical over 11 bases. Trimming took 2 bases from V and 8 from J; bases not matched to a gene: 2. Looked up from germline, CDR1 is SGHNT and CDR2 is YENEEA. CDR3 length: 14 amino acids. CDR3: CASSLLAGGYEQFF. The CDR3 DNA sequence: TGTGCCAGCAGCTTACTAGCGGGAGGTTATGAGCAGTTCTTC.

This clone was counted once. This chain connects TRBV20-1 to TRBJ1-2; a possible D gene is TRBD1 (6 bases). V dropped 3 bases and J dropped 4 bases, with 15 bases sitting between them. The V gene's germline CDR1 is DFQATT and CDR2 SNEGSKA (reference sequence). The length of the CDR3 is 14 residues. CDR3 sequence (DNA): TGCAGTGCTAGTGACGGGGGCGGGAGCTATGGCTACACCTTC. This sequence encodes CSASDGGGSYGYTF.

V gene TRBV5-8 combines with J gene TRBJ2-3; 12 bases align to TRBD2. CDR1 and CDR2 (germline): SGHTS, YDEGEE. The CDR3 spans 16 residues. Trimming cost V 4 bases and J 2 bases; bases outside gene matches: 5. The CDR3 loop reads CASSLGLAGITDTQYF. The CDR3 coding sequence is TGTGCCAGCAGCCTCGGACTAGCGGGGATCACAGATACGCAGTATTTT.

The chain carries TRBV6-1 and TRBJ2-3, with 11 bases fitting TRBD2. This CDR3 is 15 amino acids long. The junction had 3 bases not matched to a gene; V was cut back by 2 bases and J by 5 bases. Germline loops: CDR1 MNHNS, CDR2 SASEGT. CDR3 region: CASSERGLAVDTQYF. The CDR3 region has the DNA TGTGCCAGCAGTGAAAGGGGACTAGCGGTAGATACGCAGTATTTT.

For the CDR3, the DNA is TGTGCCAGCTCGCTCGCGACGGAGAATTCACCCCTCCACTTT. It is translated as CASSLATENSPLHF. This rearrangement joins TRBV18 to TRBJ1-6, with unresolved D. Germline loops: CDR1 KGHSH, CDR2 LQKENI. V was pared by 6 bases and J by 7 bases, with 13 bases between. The CDR3 length is 14 residues.

J is TRBJ2-3 and V is TRBV5-1; 11 nucleotides agree with TRBD2. CDR1 is SGHRS, CDR2 YFSETQ, per germline. V lost 2 bases to trimming and J lost 2 bases; unmatched junction nucleotides: 4. CDR3 length equals 16 residues. CDR3 DNA sequence: TGCGCCAGCAGCTTAGCGGGACTAGCGGTCACAGATACGCAGTATTTT. It yields the protein CASSLAGLAVTDTQYF. The entire variable domain, with the rest obtained from reference TRBV5-1 and TRBJ2-3, is as follows: KAGVTQTPRYLIKTRGQQVTLSCSPISGHRSVSWYQQTPGQGLQFLFEYFSETQRNKGNFPGRFSGRQFSNSRSEMNVSTLELGDSALYLCASSLAGLAVTDTQYFGPGTRLTVL.

This rearrangement joins TRBV11-2 to TRBJ2-5, with 10 positions matching TRBD2. The length of the CDR3 is 15 residues. The trim removed 5 bases at V and 4 bases at J, leaving 7 bases unmatched. Germline assignment: CDR1 SGHAT and CDR2 FQNNGV. The CDR3 region is CASSVWLAGAETQYF. The CDR3 nucleotides are TGTGCCAGCAGCGTTTGGCTAGCGGGGGCAGAGACCCAGTACTTC.

This chain connects TRBV29-1 to TRBJ2-3; 8 nucleotides match TRBD1. The V gene end was trimmed by 6 bases and the J gene end by 2 bases; junction bases not matched to a gene: 10. CDR3 size: 15 residues. The V gene's germline CDR1 is SQVTM and CDR2 ANQGSEA. The CDR3 DNA sequence: TGCAGCGTAAAAACGGACAGGGATGACACAGATACGCAGTATTTT. Its protein product is CSVKTDRDDTDTQYF.

The chain is built from TRBV18 and TRBJ1-2, with a tentative D call TRBD1 (6 bases). This CDR3 region has 17 residues. The ends were cut back, 3 bases at V and 8 bases at J, with 25 bases in the middle. From germline, CDR1 is KGHSH and CDR2 LQKENI. In nucleotides, the CDR3 is TGTGCCAGCTCACCTCAACCCCGACAGGCCCCTCCGAGCGGCTACACCTTC. It specifies CASSPQPRQAPPSGYTF.

The chain is built from TRBV7-9 and TRBJ2-7, with D possibly matching TRBD2 (5 bases). The CDR3 totals 16 residues. Trimming removed 6 bases at V and 6 bases at J, with 24 bases between. CDR1 and CDR2 (germline): SEHNR, FQNEAQ (reference sequence). The CDR3: CASSPPQSGEHSEQYF. Here the CDR3 DNA reads TGTGCCAGCAGTCCACCCCAGAGCGGAGAGCATTCCGAGCAGTACTTC.